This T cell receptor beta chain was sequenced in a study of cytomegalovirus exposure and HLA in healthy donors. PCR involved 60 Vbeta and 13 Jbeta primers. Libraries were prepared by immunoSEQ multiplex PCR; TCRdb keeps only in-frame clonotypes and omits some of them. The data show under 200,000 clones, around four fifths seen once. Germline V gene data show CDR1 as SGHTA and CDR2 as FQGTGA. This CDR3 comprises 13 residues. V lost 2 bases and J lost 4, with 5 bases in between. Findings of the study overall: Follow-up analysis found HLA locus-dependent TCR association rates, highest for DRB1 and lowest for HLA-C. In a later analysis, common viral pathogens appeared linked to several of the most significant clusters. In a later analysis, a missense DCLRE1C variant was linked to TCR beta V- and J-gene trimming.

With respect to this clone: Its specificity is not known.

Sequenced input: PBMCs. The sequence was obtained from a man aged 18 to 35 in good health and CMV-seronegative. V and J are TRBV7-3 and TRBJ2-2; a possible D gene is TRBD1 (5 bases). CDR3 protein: CASSLDSTGELFF. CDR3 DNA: TGTGCCAGCAGCTTAGACAGCACCGGGGAGCTGTTTTTT.